In its sample, the clone carrying this TCR beta chain was seen once. Clones were sequenced by immunoSEQ multiplex PCR, and TCRdb holds only the in-frame ones, with some missing. This sample has tens of thousands of clones, with approximately 93% found just once. This sample was taken from a study of cytomegalovirus exposure and HLA in healthy donors. The V segment lost 5 bases and the J segment 14 bases; nucleotides outside the gene matches: 13. Germline V gene lookup returns CDR1 KGHSH and CDR2 LQKENI. The CDR3 has 13 amino acids. This chain uses TRBV18 with TRBJ2-5, with TRBD1 identical over 8 bases. The sequence derives from a woman between 18 and 29 years old in good health and CMV-seronegative. Input material: PBMCs. CDR3 DNA: TGTGCCAGCTCAGACTATGGGACAGGAGAGTCCTACTTC. Protein sequence: CASSDYGTGESYF.